The clone carrying this TCR beta chain was recorded a few times. No antigen is known for it. The sample originates from a study of T-cell memory formation after mild COVID-19. Overall study results and limits: Cross-reactive memory appears to have joined, as suggested by some responding clones showing up in pre-infection memory. Contracting CD4+ clones sat mainly in CM and EM; CD8+ in EMRA.

TCRdb processed the 5' RACE reads anew with MiXCR; each CDR3 protein has one entry. The sample holds roughly 100,000 distinct CDR3 sequences, around 15% seen once. The V end was cut by 5 bases, the J end by 3 bases, with 16 bases between. Looked up from germline, CDR1 is SEHNR and CDR2 is FQNEAQ (reference sequence). There are 15 residues in the CDR3. The clonotype comes from an adult woman who had mild COVID-19 (a few samples of this study predate the infection). Cell type and time point are not known. Material: PBMCs or a T cell subset sorted from them (not recorded which). The chain uses TRBV7-9 and TRBJ1-2; maybe TRBD1 (6 bases). The CDR3 region has the DNA TGTGCCAGCAGCGGGGCCCAGGGGATAGACTATGGCTACACCTTC. Protein sequence: CASSGAQGIDYGYTF.